One sample yielded the 14 T cell receptor beta chains listed below, sequenced in a study of beta chain features in type 1 diabetes. Regarding the study as a whole: People with Type 1 diabetes carried modestly yet significantly shorter TCRB CDR3s in all four CD4+ subsets.

Expressed TCRB transcripts were sequenced after all isolated RNA was converted to cDNA. Produced via immunoSEQ multiplex PCR; TCRdb's table is partial and in-frame only. This table has approximately 150,000 clones, 9% appearing once. These TCRs' antigens remain unknown. The sequenced sample was central memory CD4+ T cells from blood. These receptors were taken from a man aged 30 to 39 with type 1 diabetes.

The genes are TRBV2 and TRBJ2-4; 8 bases map to TRBD1. Unmatched junction bases numbered 8, after V lost 8 bases and J lost 5 bases. Germline CDR1 is SNHLY and CDR2 is FYNNEI. The CDR3 is made up of 14 amino acids. Written as DNA, the CDR3 is TGTGCCAGCCTGTACGACAGGGGAGAAAACATTCAGTACTTC. Translated: CASLYDRGENIQYF.

The chain couples TRBV5-1 to TRBJ2-2; 8 nucleotides line up with TRBD1. Germline values: CDR1 SGHRS, CDR2 YFSETQ. V was pared by 4 bases and J by 7 bases, with 6 bases of the junction left unmatched. The CDR3 runs 14 residues. CDR3 sequence reads: CASSPGQGGGELFF. The CDR3 DNA follows: TGCGCCAGCAGCCCCGGACAGGGCGGCGGGGAGCTGTTTTTT.

This clone has just a few counts. This CDR3 reads CASSTGTANTEAFF. The CDR3, as DNA: TGCGCCAGCAGTACAGGGACGGCGAACACTGAAGCTTTCTTT. This sequence joins TRBV5-1 and TRBJ1-1, with TRBD1 as a possible D gene (6 bases). Germline V gives CDR1 SGHRS, CDR2 YFSETQ. This CDR3 is built from 14 residues. Trimming left V 5 bases short and J 1 base short, with 12 bases between.

This clone was seen at least ten times. This chain links TRBV29-1 with TRBJ2-1, with TRBD2 matching 10 bases. The CDR3 is 15 residues long. The V and J ends lost 7 bases and 10 bases, in that order; junction bases with no gene match: 16. The germline V gene encodes CDR1 SQVTM and CDR2 ANQGSEA. The CDR3 is CSASTSGPASGEQFF. Written as DNA, the CDR3 is TGCAGCGCCTCGACTAGCGGGCCTGCCAGTGGGGAGCAGTTCTTC.

The rearrangement uses TRBV7-2 and TRBJ1-2; 7 nucleotides agree with TRBD1. Germline V CDR1 and CDR2: SGHTA, FQGNSA. The CDR3 contains 13 residues. V shed 4 bases and J 8 bases; nucleotides not matched to a gene: 7. This CDR3 reads CASSSQGVGGYTF. The CDR3 DNA reads TGTGCCAGCAGCTCCCAGGGGGTCGGCGGCTACACCTTC.

CDR3 nucleotide sequence: TGTGCCAGCAGCGTAGGACACGCAGGCGGGGAGCTGTTTTTT. It yields the protein CASSVGHAGGELFF. The chain carries TRBV7-3 and TRBJ2-2; D possibly corresponds to TRBD1 (5 bases). CDR3 size: 14 residues. Germline assignment: CDR1 SGHTA and CDR2 FQGTGA. The V end lost 5 bases, the J end lost 7 bases, and 14 bases lay between the germline ends. Using reference TRBV7-3 and TRBJ2-2 for the parts outside the CDR3, the full variable domain is GAGVSQTPSNKVTEKGKYVELRCDPISGHTALYWYRQSLGQGPEFLIYFQGTGAADDSGLPNDRFFAVRPEGSVSTLKIQRTERGDSAVYLCASSVGHAGGELFFGEGSRLTVL.

A remark on this clone: The junction does not match germline at one end; this may be a read error. The chain is built from TRBV7-7 and TRBJ2-7; possible D gene TRBD1, 5 bases. This CDR3 spans 13 amino acids. The V gene's germline CDR1 is SSHAT and CDR2 FNYEAQ (reference sequence). The CDR3 region has the DNA TGTGCTAGCAGCTTAAACGACAGAAGCGAGCAGTACTTC. It encodes CASSLNDRSEQYF. The full variable domain, in which reference TRBV7-7 and TRBJ2-7 provide the parts outside the CDR3, is GAGVSQSPRYKVTKRGQDVTLRCDPISSHATLYWYQQALGQGPEFLTYFNYEAQPDKSGLPSDRFSAERPEGSISTLTIQRTEQRDSAMYRCASSLNDRSEQYFGPGTRLTVT.

This chain connects TRBV4-2 to TRBJ2-5; 8 bases align to TRBD1. Germline V gene data show CDR1 as LGHNA and CDR2 as YNFKEQ. J gave up 1 base and V 0 bases, and 7 bases lay outside the gene matches. This CDR3 region has 17 residues. The CDR3 bases are TGTGCCAGCAGCCAAGATGACAGGGGCACCCTCCAAGAGACCCAGTACTTC. This sequence encodes CASSQDDRGTLQETQYF.

V gene TRBV6-1 combines with J gene TRBJ1-2; perhaps TRBD1 as D (6 bases). Per the germline V gene, CDR1 is MNHNS and CDR2 is SASEGT. The CDR3 has 13 residues. V was clipped by 6 bases and J by 0 bases, with 8 bases between them. CDR3 loop: CASRRTANYGYTF. The CDR3 DNA is TGTGCCAGCAGGAGGACAGCTAACTATGGCTACACCTTC.

Notes on this clone: Germline and junction disagree at one end, which may indicate a read error. Other DNA sequences in the sample encode the same CDR3. V is TRBV4-1 and J is TRBJ2-7, with 9 bases lining up with TRBD2. Germline values: CDR1 MGHRA, CDR2 YSYEKL. This CDR3 contains 15 residues. In DNA, the CDR3 is TGTGCCAGCAGCCAAGAGACTAGCGGCTCCTACGAGCAGTACTTC. It encodes CASSQETSGSYEQYF.

The chain carries TRBV4-1 and TRBJ1-6; D gene ambiguous. Trimming pared 5 bases from V and 4 bases from J, leaving 9 bases between. Germline V CDR1 and CDR2: MGHRA, YSYEKL. The length of the CDR3 is 14 residues. This chain's CDR3 is CASSETAYNSPLHF. CDR3 DNA sequence: TGCGCCAGCAGCGAAACAGCTTATAATTCACCCCTCCACTTT.

The chain carries TRBV6-5 and TRBJ1-1, with D unclear. Germline CDR1 reads MNHEY; CDR2 reads SVGAGI. This CDR3 is 13 amino acids long. Trimming cost V 2 bases and J 3 bases, with 7 bases left between them. The CDR3 spells CASSYSYDTEAFF. CDR3 sequence (DNA): TGTGCCAGCAGTTACAGCTACGACACTGAAGCTTTCTTT.

The chain links TRBV4-1 to TRBJ2-7; the D is unclear. CDR1 is MGHRA and CDR2 is YSYEKL in the germline V gene. The V end lost 4 bases, the J end lost 0 bases, and 10 bases lay between the germline ends. CDR3 length: 14 residues. The CDR3 nucleotides read TGCGCCAGCAGCCCACGGGTCACCTCCTACGAGCAGTACTTC. Its protein product is CASSPRVTSYEQYF.

This clone was counted a few times. This chain connects TRBV30 to TRBJ1-1; D is ambiguous. The CDR3 consists of 16 residues. V was clipped by 0 bases and J by 0 bases, with 14 bases between them. Germline V gives CDR1 GTSNPN, CDR2 SVGIG (reference sequence). CDR3 nucleotides: TGTGCCTGGAGTGTATTTCGAGGAGCCATGAACACTGAAGCTTTCTTT. Translating it yields CAWSVFRGAMNTEAFF.